This T cell receptor delta chain was observed in a study of γδ T cells in repeated Plasmodium falciparum infection. Turning to the study itself: Sampling occurred at baseline, pre-infection for selected infections, and 21 days post-infection.

TCRdb re-processed the multiplex PCR reads using CATT. The table shows roughly 90,000 delta-chain clones, with approximately 1% occurring only once. This clone is labeled medium-sized. Its matching antigen is unknown. Other DNA variants within this sample encode the same CDR3. Germline lookup yields CDR1 TSWWSYY and CDR2 QGS. Trimming shortened V by 4 bases and J by 0 bases, and 12 bases separated the two germline ends. This CDR3 contains 15 residues. Study-wide findings and caveats: Over time and infection, Vgamma9/Vdelta2+ repertoires remained highly stable and polyclonal. In Vdelta2-negative, largely Vdelta1+, gammadelta repertoires, repeated controlled infections appeared to drive clonal selection waves.

Flow sorting of PBMC yielded separate Vgamma9/Vdelta2+ and Vdelta2-negative gammadelta T cell populations for bulk repertoire analysis. Sequencing was performed on gamma-delta T cells from blood. This clonotype was obtained from a pool of human donors (malaria-infected and uninfected, not separated). The chain joins TRDV1 to TRDJ1, with D possibly being TRDD2 (5 bases). CDR3 nucleotides: TGTGCTCTTGGGGGCCCCTACACGGACACCGATAAACTCATCTTT. This codes for CALGGPYTDTDKLIF.